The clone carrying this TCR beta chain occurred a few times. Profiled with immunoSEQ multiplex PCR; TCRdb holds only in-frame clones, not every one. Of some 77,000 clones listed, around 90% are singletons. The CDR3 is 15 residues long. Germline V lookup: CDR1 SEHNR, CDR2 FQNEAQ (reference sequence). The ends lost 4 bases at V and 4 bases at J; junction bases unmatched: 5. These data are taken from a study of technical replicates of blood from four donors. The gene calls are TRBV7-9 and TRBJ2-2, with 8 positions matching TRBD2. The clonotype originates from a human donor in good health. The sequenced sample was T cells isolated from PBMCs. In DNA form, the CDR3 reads TGTGCCAGCAGCTGGGGACTAGTTCCCACCGGGGAGCTGTTTTTT. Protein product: CASSWGLVPTGELFF.